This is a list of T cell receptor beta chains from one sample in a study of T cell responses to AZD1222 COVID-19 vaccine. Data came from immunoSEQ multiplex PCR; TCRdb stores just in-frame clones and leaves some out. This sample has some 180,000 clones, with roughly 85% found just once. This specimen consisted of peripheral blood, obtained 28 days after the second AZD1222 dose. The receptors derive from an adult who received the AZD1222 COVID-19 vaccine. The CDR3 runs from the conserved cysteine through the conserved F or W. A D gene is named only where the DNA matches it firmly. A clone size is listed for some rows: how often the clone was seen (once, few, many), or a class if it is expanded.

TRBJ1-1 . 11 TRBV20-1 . TGCAGTGGGCAAGCCGGAGGTGAAGCTTTCTTT CSGQAGGEAFF
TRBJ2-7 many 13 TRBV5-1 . TGCGCCAGCAACAACGATCAGTCCTACGAGCAGTACTTC CASNNDQSYEQYF
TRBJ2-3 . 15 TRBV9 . TGTGCCAGCAGCGTAGAAGGGAAGGGGATAGATACGCAGTATTTT CASSVEGKGIDTQYF
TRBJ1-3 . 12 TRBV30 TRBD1 TGTGCCCAGGGGGCCTCTGGAAACACCATATATTTT CAQGASGNTIYF
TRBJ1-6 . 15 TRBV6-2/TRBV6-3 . TGTGCCAGCAGTTACCCTGGGGGGGCCAATTCACCCCTCCACTTT CASSYPGGANSPLHF
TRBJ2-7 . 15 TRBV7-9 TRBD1 TGTGCCAGCAGCCCCGGACAGGGAGTGTCCCACGAGCAGTACTTC CASSPGQGVSHEQYF
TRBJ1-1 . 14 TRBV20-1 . TGCAGTGCTAGTTTAGTGAGGGGCAACACTGAAGCTTTCTTT CSASLVRGNTEAFF
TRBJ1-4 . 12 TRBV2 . TGTGCCAGCAACCGGGGCGATGAAAAACTGTTTTTT CASNRGDEKLFF
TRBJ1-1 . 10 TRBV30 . TGTGCCTGGAGGGAGACTGAAGCTTTCTTT CAWRETEAFF
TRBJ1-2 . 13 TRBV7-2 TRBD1 TGTGCCAGCAGCTTAGCGTCAAGGGGGCCCTACACCTTC CASSLASRGPYTF
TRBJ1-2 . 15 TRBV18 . TGTGCCAGCTCACCACCGTTAGAGGGAAACTATGGCTACACCTTC CASSPPLEGNYGYTF
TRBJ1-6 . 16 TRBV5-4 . TGTGCCAGCAGCTTGGAGAGGGATAGGTATAATTCACCCCTCCACTTT CASSLERDRYNSPLHF
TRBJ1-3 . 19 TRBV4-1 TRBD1 TGCGCCAGCAGCCAAGATCCCCAGGGGGTCCTTGCAACTGGAAACACCATATATTTT CASSQDPQGVLATGNTIYF
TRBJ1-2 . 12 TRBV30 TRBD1 TGTGCCTGGAGTGTAACAGGGGCAGGGCCCTCCTTC CAWSVTGAGPSF
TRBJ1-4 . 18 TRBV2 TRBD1 TGTGCCAGCAACGTAGACCGGGACAGCCGGGACCTAAATGAAAAACTGTTTTTT CASNVDRDSRDLNEKLFF
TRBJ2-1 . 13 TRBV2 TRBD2 TGTGCCAGCAGTCCGGGACTAGACCTTGAGCAGTTCTTC CASSPGLDLEQFF
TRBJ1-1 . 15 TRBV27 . TGTGCCAGCAGTTTTCTCGGTCAGGGTAGTTTTGAAGCTTTCTTT CASSFLGQGSFEAFF
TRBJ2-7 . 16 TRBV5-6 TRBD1 TGTGCCAGCAGCTTTCGACAGGGGGCTATTTCCTACGAGCAGTACTTC CASSFRQGAISYEQYF
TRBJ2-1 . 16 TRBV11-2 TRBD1 TGTGCCAGCAGCGGGAACCGGGACAGGTCCTACAATGAGCAGTTCTTC CASSGNRDRSYNEQFF
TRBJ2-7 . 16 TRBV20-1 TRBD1 TGCAGTGCTAGTTATGGGGCTGGGACAGGGTCGTGGGAGCAGTACTTC CSASYGAGTGSWEQYF
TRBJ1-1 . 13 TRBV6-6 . TGTGCCAGCAGTTACGTAGAAAACACTGAAGCTTTCTTT CASSYVENTEAFF
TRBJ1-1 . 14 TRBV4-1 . TGCGCCAGCAGCCAGGGGGCGCGGGAGACTGAAGCTTTCTTT CASSQGARETEAFF
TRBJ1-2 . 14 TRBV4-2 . TGTGCCAGCAGCCCGACCGGGGAAGTCTATGGCTACACCTTC CASSPTGEVYGYTF
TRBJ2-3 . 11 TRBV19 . TGTGCCAGTAAGGCCGGGCAAATGTCGTATTTT CASKAGQMSYF
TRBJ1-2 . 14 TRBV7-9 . TGTGCCAGCAGCTTTAGGGGAATGGGCTATGGCTACACCTTC CASSFRGMGYGYTF
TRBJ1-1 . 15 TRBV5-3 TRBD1 TGTGCCAGAAGCTCCCGACAGGGGGGGAACACTGAAGCTTTCTTT CARSSRQGGNTEAFF
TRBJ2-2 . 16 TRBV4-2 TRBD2 TGTGCCAGCAGCCCGGCTAGCGGCTCGAACACCGGGGAGCTGTTTTTT CASSPASGSNTGELFF
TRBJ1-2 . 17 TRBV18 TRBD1 TGTGCCAGCTCACCCCGGGACAGGGGACCCTCTAACTATGGCTACACCTTC CASSPRDRGPSNYGYTF
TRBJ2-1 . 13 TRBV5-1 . TGCGCCAGCAGCTTCTCAGGTAACAATGAGCAGTTCTTC CASSFSGNNEQFF
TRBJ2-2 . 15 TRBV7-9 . TGTGCCAGCAGCTGGGATGGATTGAACACCGGGGAGCTGTTTTTT CASSWDGLNTGELFF
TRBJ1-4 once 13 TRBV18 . TGTGCCAGCTCACCAGGACGTAATGAAAAACTGTTTTTT CASSPGRNEKLFF
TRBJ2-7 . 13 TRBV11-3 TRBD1 TGTGCCAGCAGCCAGGGACAGGGCTACGAGCAGTACTTC CASSQGQGYEQYF
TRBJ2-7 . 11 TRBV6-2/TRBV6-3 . TGTGCCAGCAGTTACGGTGGGGAGCAGTACTTC CASSYGGEQYF
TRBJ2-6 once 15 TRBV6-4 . TGTGCCAGCAGTCCATCCTATACTGGGGCCAACGTCCTGACTTTC CASSPSYTGANVLTF
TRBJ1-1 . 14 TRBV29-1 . TGCAGCGTTGCGGCAGGGCTTCGGTACACTGAAGCTTTCTTT CSVAAGLRYTEAFF
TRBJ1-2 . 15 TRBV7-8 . TGTGCCAGCAGCTCAGAGGGCGGGGGGGGCTATGGCTACACCTTC CASSSEGGGGYGYTF
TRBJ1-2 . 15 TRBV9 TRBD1 TGTGCCAGCAGCGTAGATGGGACAGTTAACTATGGCTACACCTTC CASSVDGTVNYGYTF
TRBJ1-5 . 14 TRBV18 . TGTGCCAGCTCACCAGGCGCTAGCAATCAGCCCCAGCATTTT CASSPGASNQPQHF
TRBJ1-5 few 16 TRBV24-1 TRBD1 TGTGCCACCAGTGATCGAGGGACAGGGGGCGGACAGCCCCAGCATTTT CATSDRGTGGGQPQHF
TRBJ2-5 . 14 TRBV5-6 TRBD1 TGTGCCAGCAGCTTGTGGACAGGGAGAGAGACCCAGTACTTC CASSLWTGRETQYF
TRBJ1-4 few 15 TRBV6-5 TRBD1 TGTGCCAGCAGTCGAGCGACAGGGGGCGGTGAAAAACTGTTTTTT CASSRATGGGEKLFF
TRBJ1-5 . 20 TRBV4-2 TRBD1 TGTGCCAGCAGCCAAGAAATCCAACCACATACTACAGGGGGCAATCAGCCCCAGCATTTT CASSQEIQPHTTGGNQPQHF
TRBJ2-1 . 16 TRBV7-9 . TGTGCCAGCAGCGAGTTCCTTGGGGACACCTACAATGAGCAGTTCTTC CASSEFLGDTYNEQFF
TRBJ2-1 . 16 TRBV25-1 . TGTGCCAGCAGTGACGCCCCTCCCAGGACCTACAATGAGCAGTTCTTC CASSDAPPRTYNEQFF
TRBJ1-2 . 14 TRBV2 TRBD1 TGTGCCAGCAGTGAAGACACAGGGGGCTATGGCTACACCTTC CASSEDTGGYGYTF
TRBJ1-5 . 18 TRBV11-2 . TGTGCCAGCAGCTTAGTTACCGGCCCCGACATGCCTCAATACCCCCAGCATTTT CASSLVTGPDMPQYPQHF
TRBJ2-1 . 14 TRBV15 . TGTGCCACCAGCATCTCCGGGACGTACAATGAGCAGTTCTTC CATSISGTYNEQFF
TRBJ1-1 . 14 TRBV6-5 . TGTGCCAGCAGTTCCCCCACTGGACCGGCTGAAGCTTTCTTT CASSSPTGPAEAFF
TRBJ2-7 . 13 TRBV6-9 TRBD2 TGTGCCAGCAGTTATTGTGGGGGGGGTGAGCAGTACTTC CASSYCGGGEQYF
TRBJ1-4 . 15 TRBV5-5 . TGTGCCAGCAGCTTGGGACAAACAACTAATGAAAAACTGTTTTTT CASSLGQTTNEKLFF
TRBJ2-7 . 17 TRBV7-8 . TGTGCCAGCAGCCGAGGGGGACAGACGGGAGGGGTCTACGAGCAGTACTTC CASSRGGQTGGVYEQYF
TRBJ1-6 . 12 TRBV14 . TGTGCCAGCAGCCAAGTCGGCCATCCCCTCCACTTT CASSQVGHPLHF
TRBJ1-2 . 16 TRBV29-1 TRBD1 TGCAGCGTTTTCGGGACAGGGGGGCCAGCTAACTATGGCTACACCTTC CSVFGTGGPANYGYTF
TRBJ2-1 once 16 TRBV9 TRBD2 TGTGCCAGCAGCGCTGAGGGAGGCGGGGGGGACAATGAGCAGTTCTTC CASSAEGGGGDNEQFF
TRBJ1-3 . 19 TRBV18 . TGTGCCAGCTCACCACCGCCAAACAACTCTGGAGGATCCGGAAACACCATATATTTT CASSPPPNNSGGSGNTIYF
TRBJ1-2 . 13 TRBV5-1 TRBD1 TGCGCCAGCAGCTTCACAGGGGGCGTTGGCTACACCTTC CASSFTGGVGYTF
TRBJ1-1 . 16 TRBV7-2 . TGTGCCAGCAGCTTAGCGGGCGGGCAGGAGGGAAAGAAAGCTTTCTTT CASSLAGGQEGKKAFF
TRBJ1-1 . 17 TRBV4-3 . TGCGCCAGCAGCCAAGAGGCGACAGTCACTTGGGGCACTGAAGCTTTCTTT CASSQEATVTWGTEAFF
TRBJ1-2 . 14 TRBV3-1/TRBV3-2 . TGTGCCAGCAGAAGGGAAGGGGTTCTGGGAGGCTACACCTTC CASRREGVLGGYTF